The 15 T cell receptor beta chains in this list originate from one sample, sequenced in a study of technical replicates of blood from a few donors. TCRdb's copy holds only in-frame clones and misses some; the assay was immunoSEQ multiplex PCR. The repertoire holds roughly 80,000 clones, around nine tenths seen once, with 0.25% in the top ten. The material sequenced was T cells isolated from PBMCs. These receptors were obtained from a human donor in good health.

The chain links TRBV6-1 to TRBJ2-7; D may be TRBD1 (5 bases). Germline V lookup: CDR1 MNHNS, CDR2 SASEGT. The ends were cut back, 3 bases at V and 2 bases at J, with 8 bases in the middle. The CDR3 is 13 amino acids. Here the CDR3 reads CASSDGHPYEQYF. The CDR3 region has the DNA TGTGCCAGCAGTGATGGACACCCCTACGAGCAGTACTTC.

The chain links TRBV9 to TRBJ2-7; 8 bases map to TRBD1. The CDR3 spans 14 residues. Losses at the gene ends were 3 bases for V and 1 base for J; bases not matched to a gene: 3. The V gene's germline CDR1 is SGDLS and CDR2 YYNGEE. This CDR3 is CASSADRVSYEQYF. The CDR3 nucleotides are TGTGCCAGCAGCGCGGACAGGGTATCCTACGAGCAGTACTTC.

V is TRBV11-2 and J is TRBJ1-6; D not resolved. The CDR3 is 16 residues long. The V gene's germline CDR1 is SGHAT and CDR2 FQNNGV. V lost 0 bases, J lost 14 bases, and 20 bases lay in between. CDR3 bases: TGTGCCAGCAGCTTAGATCGTCCAGACCTCAGGTCGACCCTCCACTTT. Amino acid sequence: CASSLDRPDLRSTLHF.

This clone has only a few counts. The rearrangement joins TRBV5-5 to TRBJ2-3, with D hard to call. Germline values: CDR1 SGHKS, CDR2 YYEKEE (reference sequence). V was cut by 2 bases and J by 4 bases, with 5 bases left in between. This CDR3 is 12 amino acids long. The DNA for the CDR3 is TGTGCCAGCAGCTTAAGCGCAGATACGCAGTATTTT. Translation: CASSLSADTQYF.

The chain uses TRBV6-6 and TRBJ2-1, with 9 bases matching TRBD1. The CDR3 sequence is 14 residues long. Germline V lookup: CDR1 MNHNY, CDR2 SVGAGI (reference sequence). The V and J ends lost 5 bases and 6 bases, in that order; junction bases with no gene match: 5. The CDR3 sequence is CASSGTGKVNEQFF. DNA of the CDR3: TGTGCCAGCAGTGGGACAGGGAAGGTCAATGAGCAGTTCTTC.

The rearrangement uses TRBV6-1 and TRBJ2-7; tentative D call: TRBD2 (5 bases). CDR1 and CDR2 (germline): MNHNS, SASEGT. The length of the CDR3 is 10 residues. The CDR3 loop is CAAGPYEQYF. The DNA for the CDR3 is TGTGCGGCGGGCCCCTACGAGCAGTACTTC.

This sequence joins TRBV28 and TRBJ2-5, with 7 nucleotides matching TRBD2. This CDR3 region has 17 residues. Unmatched junction bases numbered 15, after V lost 7 bases and J lost 1 base. Germline CDR1 MDHEN, CDR2 SYDVKM. The CDR3 DNA reads TGTGCCAGCACTGCACTCCGAGGTAGCGGGCGCCAAGAGACCCAGTACTTC. Its translation: CASTALRGSGRQETQYF.

This chain uses TRBV7-9 with TRBJ2-7; TRBD1 is a possible D gene (5 bases). Per germline, CDR1 SEHNR and CDR2 FQNEAQ (reference sequence). The CDR3 spans 14 residues. The V end lost 5 bases, the J end lost 2 bases, and 13 bases lay between the germline ends. Here the CDR3 reads CASSPPRQPYEQYF. The DNA of the CDR3 is TGTGCCAGCAGCCCACCCAGACAGCCCTACGAGCAGTACTTC.

The chain uses TRBV9 and TRBJ1-4; no definite D call. Trimming stripped 0 bases from V and 3 bases from J, with 12 bases between. Germline V lookup: CDR1 SGDLS, CDR2 YYNGEE. The CDR3 length is 16 residues. The CDR3 DNA is TGTGCCAGCAGCGTAGCTGAGGGTAGAGCTAATGAAAAACTGTTTTTT. Translating gives CASSVAEGRANEKLFF.

The chain combines TRBV18 with TRBJ1-1; 11 bases are a match to TRBD1. The V and J ends lost 3 bases and 2 bases, in that order; junction bases with no gene match: 11. This CDR3 spans 18 amino acids. In germline, CDR1 is KGHSH, CDR2 LQKENI. The CDR3 sequence is CASSPSGTGGIPNTEAFF. CDR3 nucleotides: TGTGCCAGCTCACCCTCCGGGACAGGGGGAATTCCTAACACTGAAGCTTTCTTT.

CDR3 loop: CASSGTGGDIQYF. The CDR3 DNA follows: TGTGCCAGCAGTGGGACTGGGGGAGACATTCAGTACTTC. V and J are TRBV6-6 and TRBJ2-4; D is perhaps TRBD2 (6 bases). The CDR3 contains 13 residues. Between the trimmed V and J ends, which lost 5 bases and 8 bases, there was a span of 13 bases. From germline, CDR1 is MNHNY and CDR2 SVGAGI (reference sequence).

The V gene is TRBV4-1, the J gene TRBJ2-7; perhaps TRBD1 as D (6 bases). The CDR3 spans 15 residues. Deletions cut 8 bases from V and 3 bases from J, with 20 bases between. CDR1 MGHRA and CDR2 YSYEKL come from the germline V gene. The CDR3, as DNA: TGCGCCAGCGGCTCATTCCAGGGGACCGTCTACGAGCAGTACTTC. Translation: CASGSFQGTVYEQYF.

This clone was detected only once. The CDR3 loop reads CASSSSPGTGVSFYEQYF. The CDR3, as DNA: TGTGCCAGCAGCTCATCCCCCGGGACAGGAGTATCTTTTTACGAGCAGTACTTC. J is TRBJ2-7 and V is TRBV5-4; 8 bases are shared with TRBD1. There are 18 residues in the CDR3. V lost 3 bases and J lost 4; bases outside the gene matches: 18. Germline lookup yields CDR1 SGHNT and CDR2 YYREEE (reference sequence).

V is TRBV29-1 and J is TRBJ2-7; 10 nucleotides match TRBD2. The CDR3 is 14 amino acids. Germline V gene sequence: CDR1 SQVTM, CDR2 ANQGSEA. V shed 6 bases and J 0 bases; nucleotides not matched to a gene: 5. The DNA for the CDR3 is TGCAGCGTCGAAAGACTAGCGGGCTCCTACGAGCAGTACTTC. Its protein product is CSVERLAGSYEQYF.

The rearrangement links TRBV5-1 to TRBJ2-1, with a tentative D call TRBD1 (6 bases). V was pared by 4 bases and J by 7 bases, with 9 bases between. The CDR3 runs 12 residues. Per germline, CDR1 SGHRS and CDR2 YFSETQ. CDR3 DNA: TGCGCCAGCAGCCTCACAGGGAATGAGCAGTTCTTC. Residues: CASSLTGNEQFF. The full variable domain, its missing parts supplied by reference TRBV5-1 and TRBJ2-1, is KAGVTQTPRYLIKTRGQQVTLSCSPISGHRSVSWYQQTPGQGLQFLFEYFSETQRNKGNFPGRFSGRQFSNSRSEMNVSTLELGDSALYLCASSLTGNEQFFGPGTRLTVL.